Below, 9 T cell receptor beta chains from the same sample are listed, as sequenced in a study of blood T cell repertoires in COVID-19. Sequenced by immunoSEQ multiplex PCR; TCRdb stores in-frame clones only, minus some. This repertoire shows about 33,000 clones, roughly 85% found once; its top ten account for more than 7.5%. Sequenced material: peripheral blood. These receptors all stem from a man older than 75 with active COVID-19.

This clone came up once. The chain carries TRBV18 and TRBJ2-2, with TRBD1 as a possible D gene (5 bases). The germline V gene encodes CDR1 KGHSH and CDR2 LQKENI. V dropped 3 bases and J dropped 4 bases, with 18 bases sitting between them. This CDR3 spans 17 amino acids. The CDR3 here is CASSPLKGARITGELFF. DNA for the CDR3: TGTGCCAGCTCACCTCTAAAAGGGGCGCGTATCACCGGGGAGCTGTTTTTT. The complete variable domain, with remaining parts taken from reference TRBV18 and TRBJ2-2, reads NAGVMQNPRHLVRRRGQEARLRCSPMKGHSHVYWYRQLPEEGLKFMVYLQKENIIDESGMPKERFSAEFPKEGPSILRIQQVVRGDSAAYFCASSPLKGARITGELFFGEGSRLTVL.

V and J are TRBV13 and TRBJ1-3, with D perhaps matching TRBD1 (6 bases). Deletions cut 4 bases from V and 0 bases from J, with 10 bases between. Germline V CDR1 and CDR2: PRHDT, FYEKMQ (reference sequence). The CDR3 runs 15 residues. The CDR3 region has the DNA TGTGCCAGCAGCTACACAGGGAACTCTGGAAACACCATATATTTT. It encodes CASSYTGNSGNTIYF. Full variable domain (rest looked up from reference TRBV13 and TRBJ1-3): AAGVIQSPRHLIKEKRETATLKCYPIPRHDTVYWYQQGPGQDPQFLISFYEKMQSDKGSIPDRFSAQQFSDYHSELNMSSLELGDSALYFCASSYTGNSGNTIYFGEGSWLTVV.

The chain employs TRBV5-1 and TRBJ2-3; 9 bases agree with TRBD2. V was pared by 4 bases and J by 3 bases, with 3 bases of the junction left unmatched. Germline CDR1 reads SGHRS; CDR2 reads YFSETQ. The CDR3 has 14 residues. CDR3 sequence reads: CASSGGGATDTQYF. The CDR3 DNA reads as TGCGCCAGCAGCGGCGGGGGGGCTACAGATACGCAGTATTTT. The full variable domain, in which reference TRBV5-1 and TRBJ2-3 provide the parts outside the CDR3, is KAGVTQTPRYLIKTRGQQVTLSCSPISGHRSVSWYQQTPGQGLQFLFEYFSETQRNKGNFPGRFSGRQFSNSRSEMNVSTLELGDSALYLCASSGGGATDTQYFGPGTRLTVL.

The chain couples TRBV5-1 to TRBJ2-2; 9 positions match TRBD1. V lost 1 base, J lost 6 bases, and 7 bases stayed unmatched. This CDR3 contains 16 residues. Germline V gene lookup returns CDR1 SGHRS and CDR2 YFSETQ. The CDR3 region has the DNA TGCGCCAGCAGCTTGTATCCGGGACAGGGCTCCGGGGAGCTGTTTTTT. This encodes CASSLYPGQGSGELFF. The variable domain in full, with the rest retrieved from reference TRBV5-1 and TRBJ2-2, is KAGVTQTPRYLIKTRGQQVTLSCSPISGHRSVSWYQQTPGQGLQFLFEYFSETQRNKGNFPGRFSGRQFSNSRSEMNVSTLELGDSALYLCASSLYPGQGSGELFFGEGSRLTVL.

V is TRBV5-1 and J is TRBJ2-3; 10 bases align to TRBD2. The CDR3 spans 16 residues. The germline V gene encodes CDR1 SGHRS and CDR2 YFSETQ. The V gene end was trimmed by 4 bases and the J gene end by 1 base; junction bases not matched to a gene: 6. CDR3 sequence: CASSPERGGGTDTQYF. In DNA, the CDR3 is TGCGCCAGCAGCCCTGAGCGGGGGGGAGGCACAGATACGCAGTATTTT.

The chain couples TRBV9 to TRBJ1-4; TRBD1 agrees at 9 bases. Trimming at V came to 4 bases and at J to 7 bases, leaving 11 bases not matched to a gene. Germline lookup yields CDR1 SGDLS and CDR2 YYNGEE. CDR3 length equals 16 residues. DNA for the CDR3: TGTGCCAGCAGCCCCGGACACGGGACAGGGACTGAAAAACTGTTTTTT. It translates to CASSPGHGTGTEKLFF.

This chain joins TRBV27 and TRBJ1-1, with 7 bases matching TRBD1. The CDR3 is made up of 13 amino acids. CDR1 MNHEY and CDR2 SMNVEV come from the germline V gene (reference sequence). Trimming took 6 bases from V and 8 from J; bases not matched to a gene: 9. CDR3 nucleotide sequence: TGTGCCAGCAGCCGGCCAGGGGGAGAAGAAGCTTTCTTT. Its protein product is CASSRPGGEEAFF.

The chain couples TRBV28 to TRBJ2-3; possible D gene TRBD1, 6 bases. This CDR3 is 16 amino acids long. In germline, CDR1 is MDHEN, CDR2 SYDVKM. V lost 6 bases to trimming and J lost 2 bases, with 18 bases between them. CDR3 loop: CASSRTTGTFTDTQYF. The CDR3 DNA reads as TGTGCCAGCAGCCGTACGACAGGAACTTTCACAGATACGCAGTATTTT.

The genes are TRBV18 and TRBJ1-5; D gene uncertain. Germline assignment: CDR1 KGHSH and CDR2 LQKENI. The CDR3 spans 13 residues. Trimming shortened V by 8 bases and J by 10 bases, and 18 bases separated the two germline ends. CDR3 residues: CASTWREGLPQHF. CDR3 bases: TGTGCCAGCACCTGGCGAGAGGGCCTTCCCCAGCATTTT.